Shown below are 14 T cell receptor beta chains from a single sample sequenced in a study of blood T cell repertoires in COVID-19. The protocol was immunoSEQ multiplex PCR, while the TCRdb copy is restricted to in-frame clones and leaves out a portion. The table lists about 270,000 clones, around 81% of them singletons, with about 3.2% in the top ten. What was sequenced was peripheral blood. Receptors originate from a woman aged 55-70 years with active or convalescent COVID-19.

V gene TRBV15 combines with J gene TRBJ2-1, with D possibly being TRBD2 (6 bases). The germline gives CDR1 LNHNV, CDR2 YYDKDF (reference sequence). Trimming cost V 1 base and J 1 base, with 20 bases left between them. CDR3 length equals 19 residues. DNA of the CDR3: TGTGCCACCAGCAGAGTTCAATGGCAGCGGGCCTCTTCCTACAATGAGCAGTTCTTC. Translating it yields CATSRVQWQRASSYNEQFF.

The V gene is TRBV7-2, the J gene TRBJ2-5, with 9 bases fitting TRBD2. The CDR3 sequence is 16 residues long. The germline gives CDR1 SGHTA, CDR2 FQGNSA. Germline trimming cut 1 base from V and 2 bases from J; bases unmatched to any gene: 5. CDR3 loop: CASSLVSGGVQETQYF. CDR3 bases: TGTGCCAGCAGCTTAGTTAGCGGGGGCGTACAAGAGACCCAGTACTTC.

This chain links TRBV9 with TRBJ2-1; the D gene is possibly TRBD1 (6 bases). CDR1 is SGDLS and CDR2 is YYNGEE in the germline V gene. The CDR3 sequence is 14 residues long. V lost 4 bases and J 5 bases, leaving 13 bases between the germline ends. The CDR3 is CASSRTGTNNEQFF. The CDR3 nucleotides are TGTGCCAGCAGCCGTACAGGGACCAACAATGAGCAGTTCTTC. Supplemented by reference TRBV9 and TRBJ2-1, the full variable domain reads DSGVTQTPKHLITATGQRVTLRCSPRSGDLSVYWYQQSLDQGLQFLIQYYNGEERAKGNILERFSAQQFPDLHSELNLSSLELGDSALYFCASSRTGTNNEQFFGPGTRLTVL.

The chain couples TRBV11-2 to TRBJ2-7; D unclear. CDR3 length: 14 residues. Germline V gene lookup returns CDR1 SGHAT and CDR2 FQNNGV. Trimming took 2 bases from V and 0 from J, leaving 8 bases between them. The CDR3 is CASSLLWLSYEQYF. Written as DNA, the CDR3 is TGTGCCAGCAGCTTATTATGGCTCTCCTACGAGCAGTACTTC.

This chain links TRBV19 with TRBJ1-5; 7 bases align to TRBD1. This CDR3 comprises 15 residues. With V trimmed by 1 base and J by 4 bases, 4 bases remained unmatched. Germline CDR1 is LNHDA and CDR2 is SQIVND (reference sequence). The CDR3 sequence is CASSIGDRPNQPQHF. The CDR3 nucleotides are TGTGCCAGTAGTATAGGGGACAGACCTAATCAGCCCCAGCATTTT.

This sequence joins TRBV4-2 and TRBJ2-7; 13 bases agree with TRBD2. The CDR3 totals 17 residues. CDR1 is LGHNA and CDR2 is YNFKEQ in the germline V gene. V lost 1 base to trimming and J lost 3 bases; unmatched junction nucleotides: 6. The CDR3 region has the DNA TGTGCCAGCAGCCAAGCTGACCGACTAGCGGGGGGCTACGAGCAGTACTTC. It specifies CASSQADRLAGGYEQYF.

The rearrangement links TRBV10-3 to TRBJ2-1, with 14 bases matching TRBD2. J gave up 10 bases and V 3 bases, and 5 bases lay outside the gene matches. The CDR3 length is 15 residues. Per the germline V gene, CDR1 is ENHRY and CDR2 is SYGVKD. CDR3 residues: CAISDGTSGGLEQFF. The CDR3 DNA follows: TGTGCCATCAGTGATGGGACTAGCGGGGGATTAGAGCAGTTCTTC.

This clone was observed many times. V usage is TRBV7-8 and J usage is TRBJ1-5, with D perhaps TRBD1 (6 bases). V lost 0 bases, J lost 3 bases, and 15 bases lay in between. The length of the CDR3 is 17 residues. Germline lookup yields CDR1 SGHVS and CDR2 FQNEAQ. CDR3 protein: CASSLAYRQAPNQPQHF. The CDR3 DNA reads as TGTGCCAGCAGCTTAGCCTACCGACAGGCCCCCAATCAGCCCCAGCATTTT.

The chain couples TRBV4-1 to TRBJ2-4; 9 nucleotides line up with TRBD2. Per germline, CDR1 MGHRA and CDR2 YSYEKL. CDR3 length: 14 amino acids. J was trimmed by 8 bases and V by 4 bases; bases with no gene match: 6. CDR3 loop: CASSLMGGGDIQYF. CDR3 nucleotide sequence: TGCGCCAGCAGCCTTATGGGCGGGGGGGACATTCAGTACTTC.

The genes are TRBV5-6 and TRBJ1-6, with TRBD1 as a possible D gene (6 bases). Trimming removed 0 bases from V and 7 bases from J, with 11 bases in between. The CDR3 covers 15 residues. Germline lookup yields CDR1 SGHDT and CDR2 YYEEEE. The CDR3 sequence: CASSLDRATNSPLHF. The CDR3 DNA follows: TGTGCCAGCAGCTTGGACAGGGCTACGAATTCACCCCTCCACTTT.

The rearrangement links TRBV2 to TRBJ2-7; TRBD2 is a possible D gene (5 bases). V lost 9 bases, J lost 3 bases, and 18 bases lay in between. This CDR3 is built from 14 residues. Germline CDR1 and CDR2: SNHLY and FYNNEI. DNA of the CDR3: TGTGCCAGTCTGAAGGAGGACTCCTTCTACGAGCAGTACTTC. It translates to CASLKEDSFYEQYF.

This chain joins TRBV5-1 and TRBJ1-1; 8 bases fit TRBD1. Germline V gene data show CDR1 as SGHRS and CDR2 as YFSETQ. J gave up 4 bases and V 4 bases, and 9 bases lay outside the gene matches. This CDR3 contains 15 residues. Here the CDR3 reads CASSGRQGLATEAFF. The DNA of the CDR3 is TGCGCCAGCAGCGGCCGACAGGGGTTGGCCACTGAAGCTTTCTTT. The full variable domain, rest sourced from reference TRBV5-1 and TRBJ1-1, is KAGVTQTPRYLIKTRGQQVTLSCSPISGHRSVSWYQQTPGQGLQFLFEYFSETQRNKGNFPGRFSGRQFSNSRSEMNVSTLELGDSALYLCASSGRQGLATEAFFGQGTRLTVV.

The V gene is TRBV2, the J gene TRBJ1-2, with 8 positions matching TRBD1. The V and J ends lost 7 bases and 4 bases, in that order; junction bases with no gene match: 5. CDR1 and CDR2 from the germline V gene are SNHLY and FYNNEI. This CDR3 has 13 residues. CDR3 protein: CASTLGQGYGYTF. The CDR3 DNA sequence: TGTGCCAGCACCCTCGGACAGGGCTATGGCTACACCTTC.

The chain has TRBV5-6 and TRBJ1-1; D perhaps matches TRBD1 (5 bases). CDR1 is SGHDT and CDR2 is YYEEEE in the germline V gene. The CDR3 covers 15 residues. V was shortened by 0 bases and J by 4 bases, with 13 bases between the two germline ends. CDR3 protein: CASSLDAGRGTEAFF. For the CDR3, the DNA is TGTGCCAGCAGCTTGGACGCGGGGCGGGGCACTGAAGCTTTCTTT.